One sample yielded the 12 T cell receptor beta chains listed below, sequenced in a study of blood T cell repertoires in COVID-19. Repertoires were generated with immunoSEQ multiplex PCR, while TCRdb's copy carries only in-frame clones and drops some. The data hold under 150,000 clones, with 84% observed a single time. Sequenced input: peripheral blood. The source is a woman aged 60-75 years with acute or convalescent COVID-19.

The V call is TRBV28, the J call TRBJ2-2; D may be TRBD1 (6 bases). The germline CDR1 and CDR2 sequences are MDHEN and SYDVKM. Trimming pared 4 bases from V and 3 bases from J, leaving 12 bases between. The CDR3 consists of 15 residues. Written as DNA, the CDR3 is TGTGCCAGCAGTTCCTGGGACACCCACACCGGGGAGCTGTTTTTT. It specifies CASSSWDTHTGELFF.

A remark on this clone: The same CDR3 arises from other DNA sequences in this sample as well. V gene TRBV28 combines with J gene TRBJ2-7; possible D gene TRBD1, 6 bases. V was trimmed by 4 bases and J by 1 base, leaving 8 bases between them. In germline, CDR1 is MDHEN, CDR2 SYDVKM. The CDR3 loop spans 13 amino acids. The CDR3 DNA reads as TGTGCCAGCAGTTCCGGACAGTCCTACGAGCAGTACTTC. Translating it yields CASSSGQSYEQYF.

The J gene is TRBJ2-2, the V gene TRBV7-2; TRBD1 might be the D (6 bases). This CDR3 is built from 16 residues. Trimming shortened V by 2 bases and J by 1 base, and 11 bases separated the two germline ends. Germline-derived CDR1 and CDR2 are SGHTA and FQGNSA. The DNA for the CDR3 is TGTGCCAGCAGCTTACAGGGGACCAAGAACACCGGGGAGCTGTTTTTT. It yields the protein CASSLQGTKNTGELFF.

CDR3 residues: CASGESYNEQFF. The CDR3, as DNA: TGTGCCAGCGGGGAGTCCTACAATGAGCAGTTCTTC. The chain links TRBV7-3 to TRBJ2-1, with TRBD2 as a possible D gene (5 bases). CDR3 length: 12 residues. Looked up from germline, CDR1 is SGHTA and CDR2 is FQGTGA. The ends were cut back, 8 bases at V and 1 base at J, with 6 bases in the middle.

This chain connects TRBV5-1 to TRBJ2-3; 10 bases fit TRBD2. The ends lost 4 bases at V and 3 bases at J; junction bases unmatched: 8. Germline V gene sequence: CDR1 SGHRS, CDR2 YFSETQ. The CDR3 has 16 amino acids. The CDR3 DNA is TGCGCCAGCAGCATCCGGACTAGCGGAGGAACAGATACGCAGTATTTT. Protein sequence: CASSIRTSGGTDTQYF.

The chain combines TRBV5-1 with TRBJ2-7; 9 bases match TRBD1. J lost 4 bases, V lost 0 bases, and 5 bases had no gene match. The length of the CDR3 is 15 residues. Germline V lookup: CDR1 SGHRS, CDR2 YFSETQ. The CDR3 reads CASSLGGQGTYEQYF. The CDR3 DNA is TGCGCCAGCAGCTTGGGGGGACAGGGCACATACGAGCAGTACTTC.

The chain has TRBV10-3 and TRBJ2-7, with D possibly TRBD1 on 6 matching bases. The CDR3 has 14 residues. Looked up from germline, CDR1 is ENHRY and CDR2 is SYGVKD. V dropped 4 bases and J dropped 4 bases, with 14 bases sitting between them. In DNA, the CDR3 is TGTGCCATCAGTGTCCAGGGGTCCTCGTACGAGCAGTACTTC. This gives the protein CAISVQGSSYEQYF.

V is TRBV7-9 and J is TRBJ1-4, with D possibly being TRBD1 (6 bases). The CDR3 consists of 14 residues. Germline CDR1 and CDR2: SEHNR and FQNEAQ (reference sequence). V was trimmed by 1 base and J by 7 bases, leaving 10 bases between them. The CDR3 spells CASSLGQGSEKLFF. DNA of the CDR3: TGTGCCAGCAGCTTAGGGCAGGGGAGTGAAAAACTGTTTTTT.

The chain is built from TRBV3-1 (or the pseudogene TRBV3-2) and TRBJ2-7; 11 bases align to TRBD2. The CDR3 is 17 residues long. The ends lost 1 base at V and 4 bases at J; junction bases unmatched: 9. From germline, CDR1 is LGHDT and CDR2 YNNKEL (reference sequence). The chain's CDR3 is CASSQALAGGGRYEQYF. DNA for the CDR3: TGTGCCAGCAGCCAAGCTCTAGCGGGAGGTGGGAGGTACGAGCAGTACTTC.

The chain is built from TRBV18 and TRBJ2-1; 10 bases are a match to TRBD1. The CDR3 length is 14 residues. Germline CDR1 and CDR2: KGHSH and LQKENI. Germline trimming cut 6 bases from V and 5 bases from J; bases unmatched to any gene: 4. The chain's CDR3 is CASSRDRGHNEQFF. DNA for the CDR3: TGTGCCAGCTCCCGGGACAGGGGCCACAATGAGCAGTTCTTC. The whole variable domain, filled in from reference TRBV18 and TRBJ2-1, reads NAGVMQNPRHLVRRRGQEARLRCSPMKGHSHVYWYRQLPEEGLKFMVYLQKENIIDESGMPKERFSAEFPKEGPSILRIQQVVRGDSAAYFCASSRDRGHNEQFFGPGTRLTVL.

Turning to this clone: One end of the junction is discordant with germline, which a read error may explain. The V call is TRBV7-3, the J call TRBJ2-1, with 9 positions matching TRBD1. Germline V gene data show CDR1 as SGHTA and CDR2 as FQGTGA. This CDR3 has 13 amino acids. The CDR3 sequence: CASSFSWDRALLF. CDR3 DNA sequence: TGTGCCAGCAGCTTCTCTTGGGACAGGGCCCTGCTCTTC.

The chain is built from TRBV6-4 and TRBJ1-2; D ambiguous. Trimming removed 6 bases at V and 4 bases at J, with 12 bases between. Germline lookup yields CDR1 MRHNA and CDR2 SNTAGT. This CDR3 has 13 amino acids. In nucleotides, the CDR3 is TGTGCCAGCAGGGGCGGGCAGATCTATGGCTACACCTTC. Amino acids: CASRGGQIYGYTF.